A single sample is the source of the 14 T cell receptor beta chains below, sequenced in a study of vaccination effects on CD4 cells after COVID-19. Method: immunoSEQ multiplex PCR; TCRdb's copy keeps in-frame clones and lacks some. The sample lists about 46,000 clones, about 74% occurring once. The ViraFEST assay expanded antigen-specific CD4+ T cells with viral peptide pools before sequencing. At the end of 10 days of culture, CD4+ T cells were isolated. Everyone in the study got two shots of either the BNT162b2 or mRNA-1273 vaccine. Their specific antigens are unknown. Sequences were derived from CD4+ T cells from PBMCs cultured with HCoV-OC43 spike peptides, sampled after COVID-19 vaccination. Subset here: HCoV-OC43 spike overlapping peptide pool stimulation. All receptors derive from a human donor who received a COVID-19 vaccine.

The gene calls are TRBV6-5 and TRBJ2-7; weak D call: TRBD1 (7 bases). V was cut by 8 bases and J by 4 bases, with 12 bases left in between. The CDR3 covers 12 residues. The germline gives CDR1 MNHEY, CDR2 SVGAGI. The CDR3 spells CASLAGGYEQYF. The CDR3 DNA sequence: TGTGCCAGCCTGGCAGGGGGGTACGAGCAGTACTTC.

V gene TRBV2 combines with J gene TRBJ1-1; TRBD1 might be the D (6 bases). The CDR3 has 15 residues. Per germline, CDR1 SNHLY and CDR2 FYNNEI. V shed 6 bases and J shed 3 bases, with 17 bases lying between them. The CDR3 spells CASRPPGKGDTEAFF. The CDR3 nucleotides are TGTGCCAGCAGACCTCCCGGGAAGGGGGACACTGAAGCTTTCTTT. Variable domain in full (rest from reference TRBV2 and TRBJ1-1): EPEVTQTPSHQVTQMGQEVILRCVPISNHLYFYWYRQILGQKVEFLVSFYNNEISEKSEIFDDQFSVERPDGSNFTLKIRSTKLEDSAMYFCASRPPGKGDTEAFFGQGTRLTVV.

This rearrangement joins TRBV29-1 to TRBJ2-3; 8 bases agree with TRBD2. Unmatched junction bases numbered 7, after V lost 4 bases and J lost 1 base. CDR3 length: 15 amino acids. Germline CDR1 is SQVTM and CDR2 is ANQGSEA. CDR3 bases: TGCAGCGTTGTGTGGTTTAGCGGGGGCACAGATACGCAGTATTTT. The encoded protein is CSVVWFSGGTDTQYF.

This rearrangement joins TRBV6-4 to TRBJ1-5; D possibly corresponds to TRBD1 (5 bases). The V end was cut by 3 bases, the J end by 6 bases, with 12 bases between. Germline CDR1 MRHNA, CDR2 SNTAGT. The CDR3 covers 14 residues. CDR3 amino acids: CASSEWGSGQPQHF. The CDR3 DNA sequence: TGTGCCAGCAGTGAGTGGGGCTCGGGTCAGCCCCAGCATTTT.

The V and J genes are TRBV12-5 and TRBJ1-5, with TRBD1 matching over 8 bases. Germline trimming cut 6 bases from V and 2 bases from J; bases unmatched to any gene: 3. There are 14 residues in the CDR3. In germline, CDR1 is LGHNT, CDR2 FRNRAP. The CDR3 DNA is TGTGCTAGTGGAACGGGACAGGGCAATCAGCCCCAGCATTTT. This sequence encodes CASGTGQGNQPQHF.

The chain has TRBV6-5 and TRBJ1-1, with no clear D. Germline-derived CDR1 and CDR2 are MNHEY and SVGAGI. Trimming stripped 6 bases from V and 5 bases from J, with 13 bases between. This CDR3 is built from 13 residues. In DNA, the CDR3 is TGTGCCAGCAGCAGGACCGGTGGGACTGAAGCTTTCTTT. Encoded protein: CASSRTGGTEAFF.

The chain couples TRBV6-2 or TRBV6-3 to TRBJ2-3, with a possible D match to TRBD2 (5 bases). This CDR3 is 14 amino acids long. Trimming cost V 1 base and J 2 bases, with 7 bases left between them. Germline V gene sequence: CDR1 MNHEY, CDR2 SVGEGT. The chain's CDR3 is CASSYWRSTDTQYF. The CDR3, as DNA: TGTGCCAGCAGTTACTGGAGGTCCACAGATACGCAGTATTTT.

This clone was detected only a few times. The V and J genes are TRBV3-1 (or the pseudogene TRBV3-2) and TRBJ1-2; 7 bases agree with TRBD1. Unmatched junction bases numbered 8, after V lost 4 bases and J lost 3 bases. The V gene's germline CDR1 is LGHDT and CDR2 YNNKEL (reference sequence). The CDR3 is 15 amino acids. CDR3 coding DNA: TGTGCCAGCAGCCCCGCCTTTGGGACAGACTATGGCTACACCTTC. Its protein is CASSPAFGTDYGYTF.

J is TRBJ1-5 and V is TRBV7-2; 7 positions agree with TRBD1. V shed 1 base, J shed 5 bases, and the junction held 5 bases outside the gene matches. The CDR3 is 15 amino acids. Germline V gene data show CDR1 as SGHTA and CDR2 as FQGNSA. The CDR3 is CASSLGSGGYQPQHF. The CDR3, as DNA: TGTGCCAGCAGCTTAGGTTCAGGGGGATATCAGCCCCAGCATTTT.

The chain carries TRBV2 and TRBJ1-5; D is ambiguous. V lost 5 bases and J lost 0, with 8 bases in between. Germline V lookup: CDR1 SNHLY, CDR2 FYNNEI. This CDR3 contains 14 residues. The DNA for the CDR3 is TGTGCCAGCAGTTCCGACACTAGCAATCAGCCCCAGCATTTT. Protein: CASSSDTSNQPQHF.

This rearrangement joins TRBV5-8 to TRBJ1-2; 8 positions match TRBD1. This CDR3 is built from 16 residues. The germline V gene has CDR1 SGHTS and CDR2 YDEGEE. V trimming: 6 bases; J trimming: 4 bases; junction bases outside the gene matches: 14. The CDR3 loop reads CASNPGPGGGVYGYTF. The CDR3 DNA follows: TGTGCCAGCAACCCCGGTCCAGGGGGCGGTGTCTATGGCTACACCTTC.

This clone was seen more than once but under ten times. The J gene is TRBJ2-7, the V gene TRBV18; D unclear. Germline V gives CDR1 KGHSH, CDR2 LQKENI. The V gene lost 2 bases and the J gene lost 6 bases, with 5 bases spanning the gap. This CDR3 spans 11 amino acids. The CDR3 protein is CASSPRVEQYF. CDR3 bases: TGTGCCAGCTCACCAAGGGTCGAGCAGTACTTC.

The rearrangement joins TRBV6-5 to TRBJ2-5; D assignment may be TRBD1 or TRBD2 (5 bases each). Per germline, CDR1 MNHEY and CDR2 SVGAGI. V shed 4 bases and J shed 3 bases, with 12 bases lying between them. The CDR3 has 14 residues. DNA for the CDR3: TGTGCCAGCAGTTTCGCTGGGGGAAAAGAGACCCAGTACTTC. Encoded protein: CASSFAGGKETQYF.

This rearrangement joins TRBV12-5 to TRBJ2-7; D possibly corresponds to TRBD1 (6 bases). CDR3 size: 22 residues. Trimming cost V 1 base and J 0 bases, with 31 bases left between them. Germline V gives CDR1 LGHNT, CDR2 FRNRAP. The DNA of the CDR3 is TGTGCTAGTGGTTTGGCTACCGGGGTATTCAGCCTGGGACAACCGAGCTCCTACGAGCAGTACTTC. Translation gives CASGLATGVFSLGQPSSYEQYF.